These 20 T cell receptor beta chains originate from one sample sequenced in a study of blood T cells in healthy people across ages (dated by TCRdb to about 2015). Library prep was done by 5' RACE. Sequenced using an Illumina HiSeq 2500. A second roughly 6 to 12 cycle PCR used a sample-barcoded 5' primer and a J-beta primer mix. TCRdb took the public reads, trimmed them with fastp at Q25, ran MiXCR for clone calling and kept in-frame beta chains. Each record represents a unique CDR3 protein, reported with the most common genes and DNA among its rows. Present in this sample are over a million distinct CDR3 sequences, around 40% of which were seen just once. Of the sample, about 4% falls within the top ten clones. Sequencing used blood. The receptors here all came from a woman younger than 35 in good health.

In this sample, this clonotype turned up many times. The chain links TRBV7-2 to TRBJ2-7; no firm D call. The CDR3 spans 13 residues. The germline V gene encodes CDR1 SGHTA and CDR2 FQGNSA. Trimming stripped 1 base from V and 3 bases from J, with 7 bases between. This CDR3 is CASSLGSDYEQYF. CDR3 sequence (DNA): TGTGCCAGCAGCTTAGGGTCGGACTACGAGCAGTACTTC.

There are a few counts of this clonotype. V is TRBV7-9 and J is TRBJ1-5; 7 bases are a match to TRBD1. V lost 2 bases and J lost 5; bases outside the gene matches: 3. CDR1 is SEHNR, CDR2 FQNEAQ, per germline (reference sequence). This CDR3 has 14 residues. The CDR3 nucleotides read TGTGCCAGCAGCTTAAAAGGACAGGATCAGCCCCAGCATTTT. Its translation: CASSLKGQDQPQHF.

The rearrangement links TRBV7-9 to TRBJ1-1; 8 positions agree with TRBD1. CDR3 size: 16 residues. The V gene's germline CDR1 is SEHNR and CDR2 FQNEAQ (reference sequence). V lost 6 bases to trimming and J lost 2 bases; unmatched junction nucleotides: 11. CDR3 in amino acids: CASSSGGGGGNTEAFF. The CDR3 nucleotides read TGTGCCAGCAGTTCAGGGGGCGGGGGGGGAAACACTGAAGCTTTCTTT.

This clonotype was counted ten times or more. This sequence joins TRBV7-9 and TRBJ1-2; D gene unclear. The CDR3 runs 14 residues. V lost 4 bases to trimming and J lost 0 bases, with 9 bases between them. Germline V gene lookup returns CDR1 SEHNR and CDR2 FQNEAQ (reference sequence). The CDR3 bases are TGTGCCAGCAGCTCTTCCGGGTCTAACTATGGCTACACCTTC. Translating gives CASSSSGSNYGYTF.

The CDR3 DNA sequence: TGCGTACTGGGGGAGATGTACAATGAGCAGTTCTTC. It encodes CVLGEMYNEQFF. The V gene is TRBV29-1, the J gene TRBJ2-1; either TRBD1 or TRBD2 may fit D (5 bases each). The CDR3 has 12 amino acids. In germline, CDR1 is SQVTM, CDR2 ANQGSEA.

The rearrangement joins TRBV4-1 to TRBJ2-3; D unresolved. The CDR3 is 15 amino acids. Trimming pared 0 bases from V and 3 bases from J, leaving 10 bases between. Germline V lookup: CDR1 MGHRA, CDR2 YSYEKL. The CDR3 protein is CASSQEMRRTDTQYF. The CDR3 nucleotides read TGCGCCAGCAGCCAAGAGATGAGAAGGACAGATACGCAGTATTTT.

V usage is TRBV7-2 and J usage is TRBJ2-7; 7 bases agree with TRBD2. The DNA end is more similar to TRBJ2-5, so the J call may be wrong. The CDR3 length is 15 residues. Germline CDR1 and CDR2: SGHTA and FQGNSA. The CDR3 region has the DNA TGTGCCAGCAGCTTTAGGGCGGGAGAAACGGAGACCCAGTACTTC. Translated: CASSFRAGETETQYF.

This clonotype was found a few times. The gene calls are TRBV20-1 and TRBJ1-4, with D possibly TRBD1 on 5 matching bases. The length of the CDR3 is 14 residues. CDR1 is DFQATT and CDR2 is SNEGSKA in the germline V gene (reference sequence). V was clipped by 7 bases and J by 7 bases, with 19 bases between them. The CDR3 loop reads CSVSPRRDGEKLFF. The CDR3 region has the DNA TGCAGTGTCAGCCCCAGGCGGGACGGTGAAAAACTGTTTTTT.

The sample holds a few counts of this clonotype. This sequence joins TRBV28 and TRBJ1-4; TRBD1 agrees at 9 bases. The CDR3 is 15 residues long. With V trimmed by 5 bases and J by 7 bases, 8 bases remained unmatched. Germline assignment: CDR1 MDHEN and CDR2 SYDVKM. The CDR3: CASSRGQGRSEKLFF. The CDR3 DNA reads as TGTGCCAGCAGTAGGGGACAGGGTAGGAGTGAAAAACTGTTTTTT.

This clonotype was counted between two and nine times. CDR3 coding DNA: TGTGCCAGCAGTTACTCTGGCTTACAGGAAACCTACTACGAGCAGTACTTC. It is translated as CASSYSGLQETYYEQYF. The chain combines TRBV6-5 with TRBJ2-5; a weak D match, TRBD1 (5 bases). The J call may not be correct, given that the DNA end is closer to TRBJ2-7. This CDR3 comprises 17 residues. Germline CDR1 and CDR2: MNHEY and SVGAGI.

A remark on this clonotype: Relative to the germline gene, one junction end is altered; a read error may explain this. The rearrangement uses TRBV7-2 and TRBJ1-1; 7 bases align to TRBD1. CDR1 and CDR2 from the germline V gene are SGHTA and FQGNSA. CDR3 length: 13 residues. CDR3 DNA: TGTGCCAGCAACTTACAGGGGTGGTCTGAAGCTTTCTTT. Translation gives CASNLQGWSEAFF.

The chain is built from TRBV24-1 and TRBJ1-4; D is uncertain. The CDR3 totals 18 residues. V was pared by 1 base and J by 0 bases, with 14 bases between. Germline CDR1 reads KGHDR; CDR2 reads SFDVKD. The CDR3 coding sequence is TGTGCCACCAGTGATTTCAACCCCCGGACGGCAACTAATGAAAAACTGTTTTTT. Its protein product is CATSDFNPRTATNEKLFF.

This chain joins TRBV7-9 and TRBJ1-3, with D possibly being TRBD1 (6 bases). V lost 5 bases, J lost 0 bases, and 26 bases lay in between. Germline V lookup: CDR1 SEHNR, CDR2 FQNEAQ (reference sequence). CDR3 length: 20 amino acids. The CDR3 bases are TGTGCCAGCAGCCGCAGGGGCGGCATTACGGGAACATACTCTGGAAACACCATATATTTT. Translation gives CASSRRGGITGTYSGNTIYF.

The rearrangement uses TRBV6-6 and TRBJ2-5; D unclear. V was clipped by 5 bases and J by 4 bases, with 11 bases between them. The CDR3 extends over 13 amino acids. The germline V gene has CDR1 MNHNY and CDR2 SVGAGI (reference sequence). The CDR3, as DNA: TGTGCCAGCAGTGTCTGGGCTACAGAGACCCAGTACTTC. It translates to CASSVWATETQYF.

This clonotype was counted between two and nine times. The chain joins TRBV4-3 to TRBJ1-1; 9 nucleotides match TRBD1. Germline values: CDR1 LGHNA, CDR2 YSLEER. V shed 3 bases and J 3 bases; nucleotides not matched to a gene: 5. CDR3 length: 15 residues. The chain's CDR3 is CASSHDRGVDTEAFF. The CDR3 DNA sequence: TGCGCCAGCAGCCATGACAGGGGGGTAGACACTGAAGCTTTCTTT.

This chain's CDR3 is CASSFDGRNGNQPQHF. As DNA, the CDR3 is TGTGCCAGCAGTTTCGATGGGCGTAACGGCAATCAGCCCCAGCATTTT. This chain connects TRBV12-3 or TRBV12-4 to TRBJ1-5; no definite D call. V lost 3 bases and J lost 2, with 14 bases in between. This CDR3 is built from 16 residues.

Many counts were recorded for this clonotype. V and J are TRBV12-3 or TRBV12-4 and TRBJ2-3; 13 nucleotides match TRBD2. After removal of 6 bases from V and 7 bases from J, the junction contained 13 bases not matched to a gene. CDR3 length equals 17 residues. CDR3 amino acids: CASSPGRTSGSWNTQYF. In nucleotides, the CDR3 is TGTGCCAGCAGCCCTGGCCGGACTAGCGGGAGCTGGAATACGCAGTATTTT.

This clonotype was seen only a few times. The CDR3 reads CASSEYGGKTQYF. CDR3 DNA sequence: TGTGCCAGCAGTGAATATGGAGGAAAGACCCAGTACTTC. The chain carries TRBV25-1 and TRBJ2-5, with a possible D match to TRBD2 (5 bases). Trimming cost V 0 bases and J 6 bases, with 8 bases left between them. The CDR3 loop spans 13 amino acids. The V gene's germline CDR1 is MGHDK and CDR2 SYGVNS.

V is TRBV4-1 and J is TRBJ2-7, with D tentatively TRBD2 (5 bases). Germline CDR1 and CDR2: MGHRA and YSYEKL. There are 14 residues in the CDR3. V lost 4 bases and J 1 base, leaving 11 bases between the germline ends. The CDR3 spells CASSPRVGSYEQYF. The CDR3 DNA reads TGCGCCAGCAGCCCGAGGGTAGGATCCTACGAGCAGTACTTC.

The J gene is TRBJ2-3, the V gene TRBV7-2; D tentatively reads TRBD1 or TRBD2 (5 bases each). Trimming removed 1 base at V and 6 bases at J, with 11 bases between. Germline V gives CDR1 SGHTA, CDR2 FQGNSA. There are 14 residues in the CDR3. The CDR3 reads CASSLGDPQDTQYF. In DNA form, the CDR3 reads TGTGCCAGCAGCTTAGGGGACCCCCAGGATACGCAGTATTTT.